One and the same sample provided the 14 T cell receptor beta chains below, sequenced in a study of a mutant IDH1 vaccine in newly diagnosed glioma. Profiled with immunoSEQ multiplex PCR; TCRdb holds only in-frame clones, not every one. The sample consists of about 54,000 clones, approximately 80% of them appearing once. The time point is: baseline, week 1 (first vaccination visit). The treatment denotes: pre-vaccination baseline after standard-of-care therapy. The sample was PBMCs, taken from a glioma patient treated with radiotherapy, temozolomide or both. These receptors were taken from a young man with glioma.

The chain has TRBV18 and TRBJ1-1; no clear D gene. The CDR3 loop spans 15 amino acids. From germline, CDR1 is KGHSH and CDR2 LQKENI. The V end lost 3 bases, the J end lost 1 base, and 12 bases lay between the germline ends. Here the CDR3 DNA reads TGTGCCAGCTCACCGTTGCAAGGAGCGAACACTGAAGCTTTCTTT. As protein: CASSPLQGANTEAFF.

Only a few counts were recorded for this clone. This sequence joins TRBV4-2 and TRBJ2-4; TRBD2 matches at 9 bases. Germline loops: CDR1 LGHNA, CDR2 YNFKEQ. Trimming at V came to 5 bases and at J to 0 bases, leaving 8 bases not matched to a gene. The CDR3 is made up of 17 amino acids. CDR3 nucleotides: TGTGCCAGCAGCTCGCTACTAGCGGGTCTAGCCAAAAACATTCAGTACTTC. Encoded protein: CASSSLLAGLAKNIQYF.

Regarding this clone: Sequence at one end of the junction differs from germline and may be a read error. The V call is TRBV6-5, the J call TRBJ1-1; possible D gene TRBD1, 6 bases. The CDR3 loop spans 11 amino acids. The germline gives CDR1 MNHEY, CDR2 SVGAGI. CDR3 sequence: CASSYLGQTNF. In DNA form, the CDR3 reads TGTGCCAGCAGTTACCTTGGACAGACGAACTTT.

The sample holds one count of this clone. The J gene is TRBJ2-6, the V gene TRBV5-1; a weak D match, TRBD1 (5 bases). V was pared by 5 bases and J by 1 base, with 10 bases between. CDR3 length: 15 residues. Germline-derived CDR1 and CDR2 are SGHRS and YFSETQ. The CDR3 bases are TGCGCCAGCAGGCCTCCAGGGTCTGGGGCCAACGTCCTGACTTTC. It codes for CASRPPGSGANVLTF.

The rearrangement joins TRBV7-9 to TRBJ1-1; 7 bases line up with TRBD1. The CDR3 runs to 16 residues. V was pared by 5 bases and J by 10 bases, with 19 bases of the junction left unmatched. Looked up from germline, CDR1 is SEHNR and CDR2 is FQNEAQ (reference sequence). The CDR3 sequence: CASSPSRAGGGIAAFF. The CDR3 bases are TGTGCCAGCAGCCCCTCAAGGGCAGGGGGAGGTATCGCAGCTTTCTTT.

The J gene is TRBJ1-1, the V gene TRBV2; 8 bases line up with TRBD1. Germline CDR1 is SNHLY and CDR2 is FYNNEI. This CDR3 contains 18 residues. V was clipped by 4 bases and J by 0 bases; unmatched bases: 13. CDR3 nucleotide sequence: TGTGCCAGCAGTGTTTCCCCGCAGGGGGCAGTCATGAACACTGAAGCTTTCTTT. Amino acid sequence: CASSVSPQGAVMNTEAFF.

J is TRBJ1-2 and V is TRBV25-1; D is undetermined. Trimming removed 3 bases at V and 8 bases at J, with 13 bases between. This CDR3 comprises 13 residues. Per germline, CDR1 MGHDK and CDR2 SYGVNS. For the CDR3, the DNA is TGTGCCAGCAGTGAGGGAATCGGCGGCGGCTACACCTTC. Amino acid sequence: CASSEGIGGGYTF.

The table lists this clone with a few counts. The rearrangement links TRBV28 to TRBJ1-5; D remains unclear. CDR1 is MDHEN, CDR2 SYDVKM, per germline. Trimming shortened V by 8 bases and J by 8 bases, and 16 bases separated the two germline ends. The length of the CDR3 is 13 residues. The CDR3 protein is CASLTLRREPQHF. The DNA for the CDR3 is TGTGCCAGCCTGACCCTCCGGAGGGAGCCCCAGCATTTT.

V gene TRBV2 combines with J gene TRBJ2-3; 11 bases are a match to TRBD2. Germline V gene data show CDR1 as SNHLY and CDR2 as FYNNEI. After removal of 7 bases from V and 5 bases from J, the junction contained 5 bases not matched to a gene. The CDR3 covers 14 residues. CDR3 nucleotide sequence: TGTGCCAGCAATGGAGGACTAGCGGGAGATACGCAGTATTTT. This sequence encodes CASNGGLAGDTQYF.

This chain connects TRBV9 to TRBJ1-2, with no clear D. This CDR3 has 13 amino acids. Germline-derived CDR1 and CDR2 are SGDLS and YYNGEE. The germline V and J ends were trimmed by 1 base and 3 bases, with 7 bases remaining between them. The CDR3 nucleotides read TGTGCCAGCAGCGTAAACCGAGACTATGGCTACACCTTC. It specifies CASSVNRDYGYTF.

The chain couples TRBV4-2 to TRBJ1-5; TRBD1 matches 10 bases. Losses at the gene ends were 4 bases for V and 11 bases for J; bases not matched to a gene: 14. This CDR3 region has 16 residues. The germline V gene has CDR1 LGHNA and CDR2 YNFKEQ. CDR3 coding DNA: TGTGCCAGCAGCCGCGGGACAGGGGCCCTCACGGGGGCCCAGCATTTT. This encodes CASSRGTGALTGAQHF.

This chain connects TRBV4-1 to TRBJ1-2; maybe TRBD1 (5 bases). The V and J ends lost 0 bases and 5 bases respectively, with 13 bases between them. In germline, CDR1 is MGHRA, CDR2 YSYEKL. This CDR3 comprises 15 residues. CDR3 region: CASSQDPNRIYGYTF. The DNA for the CDR3 is TGCGCCAGCAGCCAAGATCCCAACAGGATTTATGGCTACACCTTC.

This chain connects TRBV30 to TRBJ2-7, with 7 bases fitting TRBD1. The CDR3 covers 12 residues. CDR1 GTSNPN and CDR2 SVGIG come from the germline V gene (reference sequence). Losses at the gene ends were 2 bases for V and 7 bases for J; bases not matched to a gene: 5. The CDR3 is CAWSWAGGEQYF. CDR3 sequence (DNA): TGTGCCTGGAGTTGGGCAGGGGGAGAGCAGTACTTC.

The rearrangement uses TRBV5-1 and TRBJ1-3, with 8 bases identical to TRBD1. Germline V gene lookup returns CDR1 SGHRS and CDR2 YFSETQ. The J segment lost 0 bases and the V segment lost 4 bases, leaving 3 bases of the junction unmatched. There are 15 residues in the CDR3. CDR3 amino acids: CASSNDRGSGNTIYF. The CDR3 bases are TGCGCCAGCAGCAACGACAGGGGCTCTGGAAACACCATATATTTT.